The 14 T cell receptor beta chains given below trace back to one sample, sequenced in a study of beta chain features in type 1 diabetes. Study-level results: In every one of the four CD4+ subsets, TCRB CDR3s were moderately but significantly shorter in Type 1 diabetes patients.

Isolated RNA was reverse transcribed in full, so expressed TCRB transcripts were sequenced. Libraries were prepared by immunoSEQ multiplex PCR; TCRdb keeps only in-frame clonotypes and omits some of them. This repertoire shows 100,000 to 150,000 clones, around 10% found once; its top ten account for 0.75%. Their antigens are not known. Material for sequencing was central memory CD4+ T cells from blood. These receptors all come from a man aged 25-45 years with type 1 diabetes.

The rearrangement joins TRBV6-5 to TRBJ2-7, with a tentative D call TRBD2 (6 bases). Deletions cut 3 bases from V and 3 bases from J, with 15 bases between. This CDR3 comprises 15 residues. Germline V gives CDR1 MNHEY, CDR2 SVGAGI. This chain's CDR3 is CASSYHPQGLYEQYF. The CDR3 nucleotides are TGTGCCAGCAGTTATCACCCCCAGGGACTCTACGAGCAGTACTTC.

CDR3 bases: TGTGCCAGCAGAACAGGACAGGGGTGGGATACGCAGTATTTT. Translation: CASRTGQGWDTQYF. This chain links TRBV28 with TRBJ2-3; TRBD1 matches 9 bases. The V and J ends lost 6 bases and 6 bases, in that order; junction bases with no gene match: 7. Germline V lookup: CDR1 MDHEN, CDR2 SYDVKM. This CDR3 contains 14 residues.

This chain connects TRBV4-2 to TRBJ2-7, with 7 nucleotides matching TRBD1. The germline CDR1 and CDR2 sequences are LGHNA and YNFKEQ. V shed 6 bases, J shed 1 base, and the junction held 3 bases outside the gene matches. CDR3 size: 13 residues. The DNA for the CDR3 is TGTGCCAGCAGTCGGGACAGTTCCTACGAGCAGTACTTC. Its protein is CASSRDSSYEQYF.

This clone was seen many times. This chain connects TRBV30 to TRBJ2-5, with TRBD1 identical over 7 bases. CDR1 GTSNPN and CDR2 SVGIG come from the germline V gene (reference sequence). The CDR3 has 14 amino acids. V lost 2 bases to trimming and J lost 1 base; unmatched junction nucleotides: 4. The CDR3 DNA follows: TGTGCCTGGAGTAGGGACAGTGGCCAAGAGACCCAGTACTTC. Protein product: CAWSRDSGQETQYF.

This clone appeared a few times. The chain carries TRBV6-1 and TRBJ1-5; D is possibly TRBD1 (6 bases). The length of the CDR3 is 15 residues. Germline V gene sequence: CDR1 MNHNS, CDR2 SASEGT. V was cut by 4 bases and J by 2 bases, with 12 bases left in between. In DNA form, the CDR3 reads TGTGCCAGCAGTGGACAGGCCTTTGGCAATCAGCCCCAGCATTTT. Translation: CASSGQAFGNQPQHF.

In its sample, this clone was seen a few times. The CDR3, as DNA: TGTGCCAGCAGCTTAGTGGCTGATTCCTACGAGCAGTACTTC. This translates into CASSLVADSYEQYF. The V and J genes are TRBV7-9 and TRBJ2-7; D not resolved. The V gene lost 1 base and the J gene lost 1 base, with 8 bases spanning the gap. Per the germline V gene, CDR1 is SEHNR and CDR2 is FQNEAQ (reference sequence). This CDR3 has 14 amino acids.

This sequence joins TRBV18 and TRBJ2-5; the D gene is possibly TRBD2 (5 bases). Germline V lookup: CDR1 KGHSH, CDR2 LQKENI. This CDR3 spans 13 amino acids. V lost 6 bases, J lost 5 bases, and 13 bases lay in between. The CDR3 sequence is CASSSGSRETQYF. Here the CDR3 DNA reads TGTGCCAGCTCCTCGGGGTCTCGGGAGACCCAGTACTTC.

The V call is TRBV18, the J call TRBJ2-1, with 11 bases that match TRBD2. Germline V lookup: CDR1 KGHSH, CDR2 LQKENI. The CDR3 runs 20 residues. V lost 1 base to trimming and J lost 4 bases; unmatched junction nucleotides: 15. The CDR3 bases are TGTGCCAGCTCACCACTGATACCCCGCGGGGGGACTAGCGGATACAATGAGCAGTTCTTC. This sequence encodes CASSPLIPRGGTSGYNEQFF.

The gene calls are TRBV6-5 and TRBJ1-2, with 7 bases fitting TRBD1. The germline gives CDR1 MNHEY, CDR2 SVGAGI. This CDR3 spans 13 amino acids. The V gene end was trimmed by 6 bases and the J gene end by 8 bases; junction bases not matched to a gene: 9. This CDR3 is CASRFDRARGYTF. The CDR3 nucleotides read TGTGCCAGCAGGTTCGACAGGGCTCGCGGCTACACCTTC.

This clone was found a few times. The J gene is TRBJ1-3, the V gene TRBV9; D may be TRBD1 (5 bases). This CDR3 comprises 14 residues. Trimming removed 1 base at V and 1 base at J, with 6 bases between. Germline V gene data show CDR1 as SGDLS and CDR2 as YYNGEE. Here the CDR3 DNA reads TGTGCCAGCAGCGTACAGGGATCTGGAAACACCATATATTTT. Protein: CASSVQGSGNTIYF. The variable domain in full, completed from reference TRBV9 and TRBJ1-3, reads DSGVTQTPKHLITATGQRVTLRCSPRSGDLSVYWYQQSLDQGLQFLIQYYNGEERAKGNILERFSAQQFPDLHSELNLSSLELGDSALYFCASSVQGSGNTIYFGEGSWLTVV.

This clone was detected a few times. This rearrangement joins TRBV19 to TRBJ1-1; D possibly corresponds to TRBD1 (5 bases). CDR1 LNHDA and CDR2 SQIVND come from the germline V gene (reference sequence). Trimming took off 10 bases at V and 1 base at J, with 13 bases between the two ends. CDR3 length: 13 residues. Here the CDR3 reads CATTGEENTEAFF. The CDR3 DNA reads TGTGCCACCACGGGGGAAGAGAACACTGAAGCTTTCTTT.

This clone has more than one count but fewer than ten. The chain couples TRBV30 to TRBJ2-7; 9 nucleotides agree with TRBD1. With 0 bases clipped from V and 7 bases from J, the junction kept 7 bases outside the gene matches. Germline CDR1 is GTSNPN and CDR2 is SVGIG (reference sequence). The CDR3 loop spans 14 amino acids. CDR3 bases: TGTGCCTGGAGTGTAAAACAGGGGGCGCAGGAGCAGTACTTC. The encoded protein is CAWSVKQGAQEQYF.

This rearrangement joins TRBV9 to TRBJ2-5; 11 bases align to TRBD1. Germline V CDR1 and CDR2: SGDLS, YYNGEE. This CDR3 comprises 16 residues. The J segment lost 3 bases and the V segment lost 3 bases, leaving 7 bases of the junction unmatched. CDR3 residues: CASSAPPGQGEETQYF. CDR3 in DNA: TGTGCCAGCAGCGCACCACCGGGACAGGGGGAAGAGACCCAGTACTTC.

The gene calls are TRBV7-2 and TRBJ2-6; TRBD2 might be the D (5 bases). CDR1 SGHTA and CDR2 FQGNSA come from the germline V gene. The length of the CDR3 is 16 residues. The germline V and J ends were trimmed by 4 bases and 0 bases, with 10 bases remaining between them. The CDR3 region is CASSSRVISGANVLTF. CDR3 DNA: TGTGCCAGCAGCTCGAGGGTTATCTCTGGGGCCAACGTCCTGACTTTC.